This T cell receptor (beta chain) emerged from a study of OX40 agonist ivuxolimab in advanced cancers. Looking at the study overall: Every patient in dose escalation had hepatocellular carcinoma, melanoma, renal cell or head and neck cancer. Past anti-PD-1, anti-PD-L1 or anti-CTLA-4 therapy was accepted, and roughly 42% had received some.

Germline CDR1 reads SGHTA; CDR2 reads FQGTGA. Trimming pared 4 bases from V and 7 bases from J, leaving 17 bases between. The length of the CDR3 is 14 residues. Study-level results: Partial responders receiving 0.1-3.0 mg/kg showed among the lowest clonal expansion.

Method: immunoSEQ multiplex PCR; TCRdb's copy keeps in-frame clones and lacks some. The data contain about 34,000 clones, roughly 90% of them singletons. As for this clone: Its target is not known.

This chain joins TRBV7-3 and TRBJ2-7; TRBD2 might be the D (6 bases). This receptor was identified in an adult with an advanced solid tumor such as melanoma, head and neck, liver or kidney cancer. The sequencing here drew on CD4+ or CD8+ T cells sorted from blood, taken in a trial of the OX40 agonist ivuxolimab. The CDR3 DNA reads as TGTGCCAGCAGCTCCCAAACGCGGGGCGGAGAGCAGTACTTC. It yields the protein CASSSQTRGGEQYF.